The source of this TCR beta chain is a study of cytomegalovirus exposure and HLA in healthy donors. On the study more broadly: Caucasian-associated ancestry cluster membership applied to 75% to 85% of over 350 genotyped donors.

For this clone: Its specificity is not known.

The PCR ran on 60 Vbeta and 13 Jbeta primers. Libraries were prepared by immunoSEQ multiplex PCR; TCRdb keeps only in-frame clonotypes and omits some of them. The table has around 87,000 clones, 81% seen once. Regarding the study as a whole: Per a prior analysis, the majority of TCR beta V segments were productive roughly 87% or roughly 30% of the time.

The CDR3 has 17 amino acids. Germline V gene lookup returns CDR1 SGHDT and CDR2 YYEEEE. V lost 6 bases and J 2 bases, leaving 24 bases between the germline ends. The sequencing sample was made of PBMCs. This clonotype was obtained from a girl aged 2 to 10 in good health and CMV-seropositive. The chain employs TRBV5-6 and TRBJ2-7, with D possibly matching TRBD2 (5 bases). CDR3 nucleotide sequence: TGTGCCAGCATTTCTATGAAGGGAGAGGGATTTACCTACGAGCAGTACTTC. It yields the protein CASISMKGEGFTYEQYF.